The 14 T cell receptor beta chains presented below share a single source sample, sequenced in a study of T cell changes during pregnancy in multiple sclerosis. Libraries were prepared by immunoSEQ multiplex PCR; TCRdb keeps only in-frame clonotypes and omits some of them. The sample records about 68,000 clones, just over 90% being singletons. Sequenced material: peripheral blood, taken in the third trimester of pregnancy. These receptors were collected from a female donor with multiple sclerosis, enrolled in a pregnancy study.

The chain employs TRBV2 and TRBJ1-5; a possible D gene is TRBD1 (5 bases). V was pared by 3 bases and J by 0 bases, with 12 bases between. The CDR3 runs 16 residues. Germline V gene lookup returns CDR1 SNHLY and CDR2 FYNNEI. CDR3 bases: TGTGCCAGCAGTGACCCGGGGGGGGATAGCAATCAGCCCCAGCATTTT. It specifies CASSDPGGDSNQPQHF.

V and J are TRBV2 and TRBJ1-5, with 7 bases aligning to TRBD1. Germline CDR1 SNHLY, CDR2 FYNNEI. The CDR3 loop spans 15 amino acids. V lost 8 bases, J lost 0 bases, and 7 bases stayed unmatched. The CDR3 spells CASGQQGDSNQPQHF. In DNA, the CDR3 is TGTGCCAGCGGACAGCAGGGGGATAGCAATCAGCCCCAGCATTTT.

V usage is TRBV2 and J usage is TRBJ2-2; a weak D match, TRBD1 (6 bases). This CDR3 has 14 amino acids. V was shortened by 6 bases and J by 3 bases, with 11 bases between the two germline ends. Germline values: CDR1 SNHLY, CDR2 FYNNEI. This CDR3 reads CASRSQGDTGELFF. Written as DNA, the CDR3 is TGTGCCAGCAGATCACAGGGAGACACCGGGGAGCTGTTTTTT.

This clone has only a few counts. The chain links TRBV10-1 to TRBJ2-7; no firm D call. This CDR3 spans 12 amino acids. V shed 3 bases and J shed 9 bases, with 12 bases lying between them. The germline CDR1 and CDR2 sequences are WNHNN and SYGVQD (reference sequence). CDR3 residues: CASSDPPNVQYF. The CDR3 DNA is TGCGCCAGCAGTGATCCTCCTAACGTGCAGTACTTC.

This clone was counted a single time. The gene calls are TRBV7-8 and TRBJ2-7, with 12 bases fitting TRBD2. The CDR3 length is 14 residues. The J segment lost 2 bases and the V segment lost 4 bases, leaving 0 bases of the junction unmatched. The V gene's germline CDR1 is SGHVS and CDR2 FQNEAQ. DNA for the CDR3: TGTGCCAGCAGCTCTAGCGGGGGGGCCTACGAGCAGTACTTC. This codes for CASSSSGGAYEQYF.

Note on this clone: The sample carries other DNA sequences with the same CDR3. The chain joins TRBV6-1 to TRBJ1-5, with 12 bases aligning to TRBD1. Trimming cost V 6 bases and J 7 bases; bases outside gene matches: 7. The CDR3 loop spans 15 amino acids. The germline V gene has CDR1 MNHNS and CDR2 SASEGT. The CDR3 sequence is CASRGQGAYRQPQHF. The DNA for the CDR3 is TGTGCCAGCAGGGGACAGGGGGCCTACAGACAGCCCCAGCATTTT.

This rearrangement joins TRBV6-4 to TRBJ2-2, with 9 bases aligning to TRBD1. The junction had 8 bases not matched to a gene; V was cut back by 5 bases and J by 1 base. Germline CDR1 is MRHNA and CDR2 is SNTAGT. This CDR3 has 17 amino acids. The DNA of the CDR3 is TGTGCCAGCAGTACCGAACAGGGGGCGTTGAACACCGGGGAGCTGTTTTTT. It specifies CASSTEQGALNTGELFF.

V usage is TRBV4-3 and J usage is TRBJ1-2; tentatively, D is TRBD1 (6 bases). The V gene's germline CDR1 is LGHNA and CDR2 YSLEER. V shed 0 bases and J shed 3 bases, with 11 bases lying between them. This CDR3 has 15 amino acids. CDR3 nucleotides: TGCGCCAGCAGCCAAGATTCCCAGGGGCACTATGGCTACACCTTC. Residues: CASSQDSQGHYGYTF.

CDR3 in amino acids: CASSLGLGNSNQPQHF. The DNA of the CDR3 is TGCGCCAGCAGCCTTGGACTTGGAAATAGCAATCAGCCCCAGCATTTT. This chain links TRBV4-1 with TRBJ1-5, with unresolved D. The CDR3 loop spans 16 amino acids. The V end was cut by 4 bases, the J end by 0 bases, with 13 bases between. Germline values: CDR1 MGHRA, CDR2 YSYEKL.

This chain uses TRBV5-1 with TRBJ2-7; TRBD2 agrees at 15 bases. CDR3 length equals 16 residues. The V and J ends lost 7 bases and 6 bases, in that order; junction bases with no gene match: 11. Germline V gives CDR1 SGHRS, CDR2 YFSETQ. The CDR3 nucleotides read TGCGCCAGCGCTATTAGACAGGGACTAGCGGGAGGCGAGCAGTACTTC. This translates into CASAIRQGLAGGEQYF.

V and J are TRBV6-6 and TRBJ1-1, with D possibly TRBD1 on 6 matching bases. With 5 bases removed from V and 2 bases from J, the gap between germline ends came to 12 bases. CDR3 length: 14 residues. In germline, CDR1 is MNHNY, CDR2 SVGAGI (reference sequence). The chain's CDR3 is CASSRGTVNTEAFF. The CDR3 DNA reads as TGTGCCAGCAGTAGGGGGACGGTCAACACTGAAGCTTTCTTT.

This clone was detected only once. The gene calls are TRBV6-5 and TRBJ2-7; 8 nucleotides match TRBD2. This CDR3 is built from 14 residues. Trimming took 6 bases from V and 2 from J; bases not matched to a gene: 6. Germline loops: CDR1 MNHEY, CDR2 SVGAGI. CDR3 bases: TGTGCCAGCAGCCCCGCAGCGGGAGCCTACGAGCAGTACTTC. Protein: CASSPAAGAYEQYF.

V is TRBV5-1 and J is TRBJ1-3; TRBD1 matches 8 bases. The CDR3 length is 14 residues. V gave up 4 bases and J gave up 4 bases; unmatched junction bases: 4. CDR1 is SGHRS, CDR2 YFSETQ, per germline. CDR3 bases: TGCGCCAGCAGCCGACAGGGGTCAGGAAACACCATATATTTT. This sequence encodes CASSRQGSGNTIYF.

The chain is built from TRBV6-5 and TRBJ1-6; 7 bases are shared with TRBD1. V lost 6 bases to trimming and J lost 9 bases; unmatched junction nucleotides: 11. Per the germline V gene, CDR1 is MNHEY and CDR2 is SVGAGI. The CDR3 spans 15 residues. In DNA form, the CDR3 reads TGTGCCAGCAGGGGCGAGACAGGGTTGCGTTCACCCCTCCACTTT. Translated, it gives CASRGETGLRSPLHF.